One and the same sample provided the 16 T cell receptor beta chains below, sequenced in a study of CD8+CD57+ T cells in acquired aplastic anemia (dated by TCRdb to about 2018). The patients picked for sequencing were ones in whom flow cytometry had shown an expansion of CD8+CD57+ cells. These reads were obtained on an Illumina HiSeq 2000. Profiling of TCR beta VDJ combinations and CDR3 sequences used genomic DNA as the template. The raw public data were reprocessed by TCRdb itself: fastp quality trimming at Q25, MiXCR clonotype calling, in-frame beta chains only. Rows are combined by CDR3 protein, so each entry shows the most common genes and DNA. This sample lists approximately 180,000 distinct CDR3 sequences; around 48% were detected once. More than 0.95% of the sample rests with the top ten. The specimen sequenced was sorted CD4+, CD8+, or CD8+CD57+ T cells (not recorded which) from PBMCs. Every receptor here comes from a human donor with aplastic anemia.

The chain carries TRBV7-9 and TRBJ1-6, with TRBD1 as a possible D gene (5 bases). Germline V gives CDR1 SEHNR, CDR2 FQNEAQ (reference sequence). The CDR3 consists of 15 residues. With 1 base removed from V and 10 bases from J, the gap between germline ends came to 14 bases. The CDR3 DNA follows: TGTGCCAGCAGCTTAGTTGGGCAGGGAAGGTCACCCCTCCACTTT. This codes for CASSLVGQGRSPLHF.

The chain uses TRBV20-1 and TRBJ2-7; 9 positions match TRBD2. The V and J ends lost 2 bases and 7 bases, in that order; junction bases with no gene match: 6. CDR3 length equals 13 residues. Germline V gene data show CDR1 as DFQATT and CDR2 as SNEGSKA (reference sequence). Here the CDR3 DNA reads TGCAGTGCTAGATCTCTAGCGGGACTAGAGCAGTACTTC. It yields the protein CSARSLAGLEQYF.

This clonotype has at least ten counts. J is TRBJ1-2 and V is TRBV5-5; 7 bases fit TRBD1. Germline lookup yields CDR1 SGHKS and CDR2 YYEKEE (reference sequence). The length of the CDR3 is 15 residues. The junction had 6 bases not matched to a gene; V was cut back by 0 bases and J by 4 bases. The CDR3 is CASSLDRGRSYGYTF. DNA of the CDR3: TGTGCCAGCAGCTTGGACAGGGGCCGGTCCTATGGCTACACCTTC.

The chain combines TRBV29-1 with TRBJ2-3; a possible D gene is TRBD2 (7 bases). Germline assignment: CDR1 SQVTM and CDR2 ANQGSEA. This CDR3 has 14 amino acids. V was cut by 6 bases and J by 0 bases, with 13 bases left in between. This CDR3 is CSVREGGSTDTQYF. The CDR3 DNA is TGCAGCGTCAGGGAGGGGGGGAGCACAGATACGCAGTATTTT.

This clonotype appeared many times. V and J are TRBV5-4 and TRBJ2-7, with 9 positions matching TRBD1. There are 14 residues in the CDR3. V gave up 4 bases and J gave up 2 bases; unmatched junction bases: 4. Germline CDR1 is SGHNT and CDR2 is YYREEE (reference sequence). The CDR3 loop reads CASSRGDRAYEQYF. As DNA, the CDR3 is TGTGCCAGCAGCAGGGGGGACAGGGCCTACGAGCAGTACTTC. Supplemented by reference TRBV5-4 and TRBJ2-7, the full variable domain reads ETGVTQSPTHLIKTRGQQVTLRCSSQSGHNTVSWYQQALGQGPQFIFQYYREEENGRGNFPPRFSGLQFPNYSSELNVNALELDDSALYLCASSRGDRAYEQYFGPGTRLTVT.

This rearrangement joins TRBV20-1 to TRBJ1-2; D may be TRBD1 (5 bases). The CDR3 extends over 14 amino acids. Germline V gene lookup returns CDR1 DFQATT and CDR2 SNEGSKA (reference sequence). V lost 3 bases and J 5 bases, leaving 16 bases between the germline ends. CDR3 residues: CSASSQMGTYGYTF. CDR3 nucleotide sequence: TGCAGTGCTAGTAGCCAGATGGGGACGTATGGCTACACCTTC.

About this clonotype itself: A read error is possible here, since a much larger clone lies one base away. V usage is TRBV18 and J usage is TRBJ2-7; 9 nucleotides agree with TRBD1. Germline CDR1 KGHSH, CDR2 LQKENI. V trimming: 3 bases; J trimming: 5 bases; junction bases outside the gene matches: 2. This CDR3 is 13 amino acids long. CDR3 sequence (DNA): TGTGCCAGCTCACCGAGGGACAGGGACGAGCAGTACTTC. As protein: CASSPRDRDEQYF.

The chain is built from TRBV19 and TRBJ2-7; D uncertain. The CDR3 runs 14 residues. CDR1 and CDR2 (germline): LNHDA, SQIVND (reference sequence). V dropped 5 bases and J dropped 4 bases, with 15 bases sitting between them. The CDR3 protein is CASSPTKTVYEQYF. CDR3 DNA sequence: TGTGCCAGTAGTCCTACCAAAACAGTATACGAGCAGTACTTC.

The V gene is TRBV5-8, the J gene TRBJ2-3; D is uncertain. Trimming shortened V by 5 bases and J by 2 bases, and 6 bases separated the two germline ends. This CDR3 is built from 12 residues. The germline gives CDR1 SGHTS, CDR2 YDEGEE. For the CDR3, the DNA is TGTGCCAGCAGGCAAGACACAGATACGCAGTATTTT. It specifies CASRQDTDTQYF. The whole variable domain, filled in from reference TRBV5-8 and TRBJ2-3, reads EAGVTQSPTHLIKTRGQQATLRCSPISGHTSVYWYQQALGLGLQFLLWYDEGEERNRGNFPPRFSGRQFPNYSSELNVNALELEDSALYLCASRQDTDTQYFGPGTRLTVL.

This chain connects TRBV19 to TRBJ1-2; D unclear. The germline V gene has CDR1 LNHDA and CDR2 SQIVND (reference sequence). There are 15 residues in the CDR3. V lost 1 base, J lost 3 bases, and 12 bases lay in between. This CDR3 is CASSIGARGYYGYTF. CDR3 in DNA: TGTGCCAGTAGTATAGGCGCCCGAGGCTACTATGGCTACACCTTC.

This clonotype has more than one count but fewer than ten. This may come from a read error, since a much larger clone is one base off. The chain carries TRBV6-5 and TRBJ1-6; D uncertain. This CDR3 spans 14 amino acids. The V gene lost 4 bases and the J gene lost 10 bases, with 14 bases spanning the gap. Germline CDR1 MNHEY, CDR2 SVGAGI. Here the CDR3 DNA reads TGTGCCAGCAGTTCCTTGAATCCGAAGTCACCCCTCCACTTT. Translating it yields CASSSLNPKSPLHF.

The chain combines TRBV20-1 with TRBJ2-1; the D call may be TRBD1 or TRBD2 (5 bases each). This CDR3 has 14 amino acids. Looked up from germline, CDR1 is DFQATT and CDR2 is SNEGSKA (reference sequence). The ends were cut back, 3 bases at V and 0 bases at J, with 9 bases in the middle. Written as DNA, the CDR3 is TGCAGTGCTAGCTCCGGGGCCTCCTACAATGAGCAGTTCTTC. Protein product: CSASSGASYNEQFF.

The J gene is TRBJ2-7, the V gene TRBV20-1; the D is unclear. V lost 0 bases to trimming and J lost 1 base, with 10 bases between them. Germline CDR1 and CDR2: DFQATT and SNEGSKA (reference sequence). The CDR3 totals 14 residues. Here the CDR3 reads CSARDLTESYEQYF. In DNA, the CDR3 is TGCAGTGCTAGAGATCTAACAGAGTCCTACGAGCAGTACTTC.

The CDR3 nucleotides read TGTGCCAGCAGCTTACGCCCGGTCGGGGGGGCGCGGGAGTACACTGAAGCTTTCTTT. It yields the protein CASSLRPVGGAREYTEAFF. This sequence joins TRBV11-1 and TRBJ1-1; a weak D match, TRBD1 (6 bases). This CDR3 has 19 residues. The germline V gene has CDR1 SGHAT and CDR2 FQDESV (reference sequence). The germline V and J ends were trimmed by 2 bases and 3 bases, with 25 bases remaining between them.

This clonotype has at least ten counts. One end of the junction is discordant with germline, which a read error may explain. The rearrangement joins TRBV12-3 or TRBV12-4 to TRBJ2-1; 11 bases line up with TRBD2. The CDR3 totals 11 residues. Here the CDR3 DNA reads TGTGCCAGCAGCTTTAGCGGGGGGGTGATCTTC. Translated: CASSFSGGVIF.

There are many counts of this clonotype. The chain links TRBV2 to TRBJ2-3, with TRBD1 matching over 8 bases. J gave up 4 bases and V 11 bases, and 8 bases lay outside the gene matches. The CDR3 contains 13 residues. Germline assignment: CDR1 SNHLY and CDR2 FYNNEI. CDR3 residues: CAGDRGSPDTQYF. In DNA form, the CDR3 reads TGTGCCGGTGACAGGGGATCACCAGATACGCAGTATTTT.